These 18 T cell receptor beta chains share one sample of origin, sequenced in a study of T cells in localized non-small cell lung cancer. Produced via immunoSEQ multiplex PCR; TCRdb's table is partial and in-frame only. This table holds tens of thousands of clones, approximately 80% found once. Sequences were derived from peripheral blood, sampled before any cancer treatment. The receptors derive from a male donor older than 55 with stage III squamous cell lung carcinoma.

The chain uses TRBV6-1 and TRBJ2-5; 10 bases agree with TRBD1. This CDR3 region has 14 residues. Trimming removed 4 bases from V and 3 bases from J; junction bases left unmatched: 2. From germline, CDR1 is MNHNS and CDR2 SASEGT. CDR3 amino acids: CASSADRGKETQYF. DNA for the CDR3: TGTGCCAGCAGTGCGGACAGGGGGAAAGAGACCCAGTACTTC.

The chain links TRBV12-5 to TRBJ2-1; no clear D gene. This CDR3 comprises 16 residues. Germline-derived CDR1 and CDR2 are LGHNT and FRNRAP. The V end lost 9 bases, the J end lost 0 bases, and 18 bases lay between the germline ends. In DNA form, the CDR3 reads TGTGCTAGCACCTTAAGTACTCCGAGCTCCTACAATGAGCAGTTCTTC. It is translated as CASTLSTPSSYNEQFF.

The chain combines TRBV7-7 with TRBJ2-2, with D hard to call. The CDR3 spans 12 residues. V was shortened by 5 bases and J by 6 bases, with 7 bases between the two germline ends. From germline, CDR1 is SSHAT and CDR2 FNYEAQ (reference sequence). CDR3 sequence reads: CASSLGSGELFF. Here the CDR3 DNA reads TGTGCCAGCAGCCTAGGGTCCGGGGAGCTGTTTTTT.

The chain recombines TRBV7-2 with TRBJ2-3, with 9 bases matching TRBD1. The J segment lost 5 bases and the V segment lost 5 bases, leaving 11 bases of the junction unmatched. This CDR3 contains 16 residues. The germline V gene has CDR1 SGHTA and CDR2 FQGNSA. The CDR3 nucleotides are TGTGCCAGCAGCGCACAACCACAGGGGGCAGGAGATACGCAGTATTTT. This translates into CASSAQPQGAGDTQYF.

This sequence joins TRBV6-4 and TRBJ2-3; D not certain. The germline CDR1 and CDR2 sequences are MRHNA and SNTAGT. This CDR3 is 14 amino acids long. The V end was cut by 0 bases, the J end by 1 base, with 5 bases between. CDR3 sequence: CASSDSGGTDTQYF. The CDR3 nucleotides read TGTGCCAGCAGTGACTCTGGCGGCACAGATACGCAGTATTTT.

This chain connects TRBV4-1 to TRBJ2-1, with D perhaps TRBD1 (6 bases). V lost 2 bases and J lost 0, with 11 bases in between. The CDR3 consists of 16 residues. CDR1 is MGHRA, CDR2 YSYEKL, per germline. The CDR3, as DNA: TGCGCCAGCAGCCAACCGAACAGGGTCTCCTACAATGAGCAGTTCTTC. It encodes CASSQPNRVSYNEQFF.

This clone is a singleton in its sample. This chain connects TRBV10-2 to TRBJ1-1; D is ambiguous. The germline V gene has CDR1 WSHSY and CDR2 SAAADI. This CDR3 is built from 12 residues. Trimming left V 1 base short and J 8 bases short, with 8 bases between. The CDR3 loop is CASSEYSTEAFF. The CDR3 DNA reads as TGCGCCAGCAGTGAGTATAGTACAGAAGCTTTCTTT.

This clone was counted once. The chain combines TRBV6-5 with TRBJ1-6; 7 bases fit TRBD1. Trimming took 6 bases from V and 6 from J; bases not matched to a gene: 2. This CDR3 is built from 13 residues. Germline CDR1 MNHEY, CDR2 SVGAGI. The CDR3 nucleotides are TGTGCCAGCAGGGGGACAGTTAATTCACCCCTCCACTTT. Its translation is CASRGTVNSPLHF.

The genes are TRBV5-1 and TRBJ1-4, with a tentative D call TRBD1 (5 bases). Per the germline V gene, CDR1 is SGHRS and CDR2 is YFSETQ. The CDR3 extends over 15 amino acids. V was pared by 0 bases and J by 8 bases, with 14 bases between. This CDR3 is CASSLAWTSEEKLFF. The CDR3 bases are TGCGCCAGCAGCTTGGCCTGGACATCTGAGGAAAAACTGTTTTTT.

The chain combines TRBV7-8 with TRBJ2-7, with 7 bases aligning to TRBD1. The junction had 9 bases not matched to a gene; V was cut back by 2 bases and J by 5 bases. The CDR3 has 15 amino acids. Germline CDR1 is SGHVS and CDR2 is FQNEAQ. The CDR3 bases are TGTGCCAGCAGCTTACTTAACAGGGGTTCCGACGAGCAGTACTTC. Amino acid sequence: CASSLLNRGSDEQYF.

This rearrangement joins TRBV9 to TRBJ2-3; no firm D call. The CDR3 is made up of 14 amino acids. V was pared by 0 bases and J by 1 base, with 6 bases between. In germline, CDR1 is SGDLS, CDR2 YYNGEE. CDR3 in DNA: TGTGCCAGCAGCGTAGGAGTGGGCACAGATACGCAGTATTTT. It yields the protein CASSVGVGTDTQYF.

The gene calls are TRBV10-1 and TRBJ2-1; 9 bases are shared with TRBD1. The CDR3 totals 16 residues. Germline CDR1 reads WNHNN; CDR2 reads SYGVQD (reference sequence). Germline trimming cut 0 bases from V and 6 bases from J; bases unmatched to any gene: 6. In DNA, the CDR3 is TGCGCCAGCAGTGAGTCCGGAGGACAGGGGCTCAATGAGCAGTTCTTC. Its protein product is CASSESGGQGLNEQFF.

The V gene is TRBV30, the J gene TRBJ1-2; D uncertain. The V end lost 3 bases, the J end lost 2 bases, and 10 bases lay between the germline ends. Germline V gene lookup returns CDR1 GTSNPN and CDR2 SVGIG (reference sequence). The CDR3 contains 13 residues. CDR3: CAWRPTENYGYTF. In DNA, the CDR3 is TGTGCCTGGAGGCCCACCGAGAACTATGGCTACACCTTC.

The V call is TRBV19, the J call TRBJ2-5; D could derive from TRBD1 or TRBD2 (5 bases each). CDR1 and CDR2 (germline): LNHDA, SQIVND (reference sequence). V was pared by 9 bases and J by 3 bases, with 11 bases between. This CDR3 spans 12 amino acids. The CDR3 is CASKGTEETQYF. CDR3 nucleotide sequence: TGTGCCAGCAAAGGGACGGAAGAGACCCAGTACTTC.

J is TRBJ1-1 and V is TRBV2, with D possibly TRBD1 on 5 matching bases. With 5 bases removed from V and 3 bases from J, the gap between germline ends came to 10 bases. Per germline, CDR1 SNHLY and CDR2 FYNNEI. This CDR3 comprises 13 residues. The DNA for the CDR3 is TGTGCCAGCAGTAAAGACAGCTACACTGAAGCTTTCTTT. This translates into CASSKDSYTEAFF.

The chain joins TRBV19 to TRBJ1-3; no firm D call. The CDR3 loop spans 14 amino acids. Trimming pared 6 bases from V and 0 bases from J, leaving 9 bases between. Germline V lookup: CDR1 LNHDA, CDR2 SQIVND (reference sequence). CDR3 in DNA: TGTGCCAGTAGCAGCTCTCGCTCTGGAAACACCATATATTTT. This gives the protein CASSSSRSGNTIYF.

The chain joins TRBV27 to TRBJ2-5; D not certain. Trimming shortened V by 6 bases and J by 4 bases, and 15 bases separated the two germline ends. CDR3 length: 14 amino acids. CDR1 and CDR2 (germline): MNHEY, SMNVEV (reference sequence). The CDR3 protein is CASRPGSRTETQYF. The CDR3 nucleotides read TGTGCCAGCAGGCCCGGGTCCAGAACAGAGACCCAGTACTTC.

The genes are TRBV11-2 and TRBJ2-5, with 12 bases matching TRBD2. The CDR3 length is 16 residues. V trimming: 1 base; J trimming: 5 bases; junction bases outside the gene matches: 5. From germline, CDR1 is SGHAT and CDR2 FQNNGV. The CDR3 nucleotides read TGTGCCAGCAGCTTAGCTAGCGGGGGGGCCTTCGAGACCCAGTACTTC. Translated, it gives CASSLASGGAFETQYF.